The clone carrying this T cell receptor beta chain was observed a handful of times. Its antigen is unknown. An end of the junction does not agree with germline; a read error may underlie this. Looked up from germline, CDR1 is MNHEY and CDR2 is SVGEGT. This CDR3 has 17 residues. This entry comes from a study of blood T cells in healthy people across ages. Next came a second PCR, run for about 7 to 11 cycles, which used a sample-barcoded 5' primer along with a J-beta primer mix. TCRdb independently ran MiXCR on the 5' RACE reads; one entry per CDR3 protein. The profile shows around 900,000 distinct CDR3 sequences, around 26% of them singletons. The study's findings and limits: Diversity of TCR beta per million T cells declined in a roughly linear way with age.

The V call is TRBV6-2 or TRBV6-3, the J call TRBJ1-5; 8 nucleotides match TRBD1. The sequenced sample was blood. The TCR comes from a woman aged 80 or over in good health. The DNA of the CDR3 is TGTGTCAGCAGTTCTCTGGACAGGGAATATAGCAATCAGCCCCAGCATTTT. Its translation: CVSSSLDREYSNQPQHF.